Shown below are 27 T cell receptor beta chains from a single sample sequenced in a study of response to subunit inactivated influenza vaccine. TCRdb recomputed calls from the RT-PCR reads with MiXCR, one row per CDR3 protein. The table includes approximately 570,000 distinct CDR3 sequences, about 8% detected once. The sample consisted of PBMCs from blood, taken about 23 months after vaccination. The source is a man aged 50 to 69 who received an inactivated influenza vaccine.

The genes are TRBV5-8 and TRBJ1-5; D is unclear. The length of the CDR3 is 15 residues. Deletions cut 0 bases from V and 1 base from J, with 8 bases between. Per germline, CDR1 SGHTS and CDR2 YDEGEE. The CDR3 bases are TGTGCCAGCAGCTTGGAAGCCAACAGCAATCAGCCCCAGCATTTT. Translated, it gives CASSLEANSNQPQHF.

The chain's CDR3 is CASSLGGHRGDYGYTF. In DNA, the CDR3 is TGTGCCAGCAGCTTAGGCGGGCACAGGGGGGACTATGGCTACACCTTC. This chain links TRBV7-8 with TRBJ1-2; 8 bases are a match to TRBD1. The V gene's germline CDR1 is SGHVS and CDR2 FQNEAQ. The CDR3 is 16 residues long. Trimming took 1 base from V and 3 from J; bases not matched to a gene: 7. Full variable domain (outside the CDR3, taken from reference TRBV7-8 and TRBJ1-2): GAGVSQSPRYKVAKRGQDVALRCDPISGHVSLFWYQQALGQGPEFLTYFQNEAQLDKSGLPSDRFFAERPEGSVSTLKIQRTQQEDSAVYLCASSLGGHRGDYGYTFGSGTRLTVV.

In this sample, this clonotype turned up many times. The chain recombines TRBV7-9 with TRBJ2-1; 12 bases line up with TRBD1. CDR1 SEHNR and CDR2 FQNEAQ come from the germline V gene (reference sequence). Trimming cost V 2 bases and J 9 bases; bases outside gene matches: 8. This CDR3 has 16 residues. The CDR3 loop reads CASSLLRGQGAGEQFF. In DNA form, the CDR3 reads TGTGCCAGCAGCTTACTTCGGGGACAGGGGGCCGGTGAGCAGTTCTTC. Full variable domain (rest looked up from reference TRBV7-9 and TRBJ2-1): DTGVSQNPRHKITKRGQNVTFRCDPISEHNRLYWYRQTLGQGPEFLTYFQNEAQLEKSRLLSDRFSAERPKGSFSTLEIQRTEQGDSAMYLCASSLLRGQGAGEQFFGPGTRLTVL.

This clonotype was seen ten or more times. CDR3 nucleotides: TGTGCCAGCAGCTTTGTGTACACCGGGGAGCTGTTTTTT. Protein: CASSFVYTGELFF. The rearrangement links TRBV11-2 to TRBJ2-2; no reliable D call. Trimming took 3 bases from V and 3 from J, leaving 5 bases between them. The CDR3 loop spans 13 amino acids. CDR1 and CDR2 (germline): SGHAT, FQNNGV. Drawing the rest from reference TRBV11-2 and TRBJ2-2, the complete variable domain is EAGVAQSPRYKIIEKRQSVAFWCNPISGHATLYWYQQILGQGPKLLIQFQNNGVVDDSQLPKDRFSAERLKGVDSTLKIQPAKLEDSAVYLCASSFVYTGELFFGEGSRLTVL.

Here the CDR3 DNA reads TGTGCCAGCAGCCCAACACTAGCGGGAGGGGGAGAGCAGTACTTC. This gives the protein CASSPTLAGGGEQYF. The gene calls are TRBV7-2 and TRBJ2-7, with 13 bases aligning to TRBD2. CDR3 length: 15 residues. J gave up 7 bases and V 5 bases, and 8 bases lay outside the gene matches. The germline V gene encodes CDR1 SGHTA and CDR2 FQGNSA.

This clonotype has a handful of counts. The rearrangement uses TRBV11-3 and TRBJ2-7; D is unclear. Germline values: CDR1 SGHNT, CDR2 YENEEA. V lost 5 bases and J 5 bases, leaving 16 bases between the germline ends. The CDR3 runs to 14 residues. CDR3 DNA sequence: TGTGCCAGCAGCGCTCCTGGTAGCTCGGACGAGCAGTACTTC. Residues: CASSAPGSSDEQYF.

The CDR3 is CASSYGTENTDTQYF. The CDR3 coding sequence is TGTGCCAGCAGTTACGGGACAGAGAACACAGATACGCAGTATTTT. This sequence joins TRBV6-2 or TRBV6-3 and TRBJ2-3, with 7 bases aligning to TRBD1. The V and J ends lost 2 bases and 2 bases, in that order; junction bases with no gene match: 4. The CDR3 loop spans 15 amino acids. Germline lookup yields CDR1 MNHEY and CDR2 SVGEGT.

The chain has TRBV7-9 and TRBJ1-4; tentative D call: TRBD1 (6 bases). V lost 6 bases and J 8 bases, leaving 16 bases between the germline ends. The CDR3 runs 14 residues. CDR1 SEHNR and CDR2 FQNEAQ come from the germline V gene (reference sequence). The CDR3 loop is CASSFRSGEEKLFF. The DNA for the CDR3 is TGTGCCAGCAGTTTTCGGTCAGGGGAAGAAAAACTGTTTTTT.

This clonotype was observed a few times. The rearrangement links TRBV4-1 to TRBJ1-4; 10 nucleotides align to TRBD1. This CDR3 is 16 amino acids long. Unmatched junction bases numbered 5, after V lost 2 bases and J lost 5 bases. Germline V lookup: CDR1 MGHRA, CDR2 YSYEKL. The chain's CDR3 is CASSQTPGQGNEKLFF. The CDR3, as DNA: TGCGCCAGCAGCCAAACTCCGGGACAGGGGAATGAAAAACTGTTTTTT.

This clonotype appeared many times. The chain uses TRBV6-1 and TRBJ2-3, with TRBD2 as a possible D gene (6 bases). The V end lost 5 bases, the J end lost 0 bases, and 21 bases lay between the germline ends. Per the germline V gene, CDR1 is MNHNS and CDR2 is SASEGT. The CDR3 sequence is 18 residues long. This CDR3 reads CASSRPLRSGTSTDTQYF. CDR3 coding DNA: TGTGCCAGCAGTCGCCCCCTAAGGAGTGGGACTAGCACAGATACGCAGTATTTT.

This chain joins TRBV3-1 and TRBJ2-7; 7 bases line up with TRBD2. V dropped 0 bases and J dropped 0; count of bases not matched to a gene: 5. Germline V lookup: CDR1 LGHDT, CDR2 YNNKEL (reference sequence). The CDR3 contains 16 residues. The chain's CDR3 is CASSQEVAGSSYEQYF. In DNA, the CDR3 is TGTGCCAGCAGCCAAGAAGTAGCGGGTAGCTCCTACGAGCAGTACTTC.

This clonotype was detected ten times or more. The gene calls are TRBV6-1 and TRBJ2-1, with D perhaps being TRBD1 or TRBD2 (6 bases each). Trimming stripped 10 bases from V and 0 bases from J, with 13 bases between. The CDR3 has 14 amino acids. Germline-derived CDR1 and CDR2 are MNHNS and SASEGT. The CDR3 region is CATSKGGSYNEQFF. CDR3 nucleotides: TGTGCCACCTCAAAGGGGGGCTCCTACAATGAGCAGTTCTTC.

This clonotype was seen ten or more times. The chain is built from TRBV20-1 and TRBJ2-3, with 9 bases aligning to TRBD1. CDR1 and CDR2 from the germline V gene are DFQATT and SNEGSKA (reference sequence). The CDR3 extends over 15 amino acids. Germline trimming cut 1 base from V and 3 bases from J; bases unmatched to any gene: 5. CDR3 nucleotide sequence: TGCAGTGCTAGAGCTCCGGGACAGGGAACAGATACGCAGTATTTT. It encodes CSARAPGQGTDTQYF.

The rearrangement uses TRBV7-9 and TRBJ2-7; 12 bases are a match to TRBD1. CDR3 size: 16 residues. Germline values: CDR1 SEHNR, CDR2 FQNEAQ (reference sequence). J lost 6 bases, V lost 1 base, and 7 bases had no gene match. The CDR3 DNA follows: TGTGCCAGCAGCTTAGGATGGGGGACAGGGGGCGGCGAGCAGTACTTC. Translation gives CASSLGWGTGGGEQYF.

The CDR3 sequence is CASSPQGFGRRTEAFF. The CDR3 bases are TGTGCCAGCAGCCCACAGGGGTTTGGAAGGCGCACTGAAGCTTTCTTT. V is TRBV5-6 and J is TRBJ1-1; 7 bases fit TRBD1. This CDR3 has 16 residues. CDR1 and CDR2 (germline): SGHDT, YYEEEE. V gave up 4 bases and J gave up 4 bases; unmatched junction bases: 13.

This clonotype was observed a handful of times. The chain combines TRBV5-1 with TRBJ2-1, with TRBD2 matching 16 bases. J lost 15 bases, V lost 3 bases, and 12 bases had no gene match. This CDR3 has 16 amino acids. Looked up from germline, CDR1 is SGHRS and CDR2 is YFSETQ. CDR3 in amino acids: CASSSGLAGGPEGSFF. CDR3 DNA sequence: TGCGCCAGCAGCTCGGGACTAGCGGGAGGGCCTGAAGGTTCGTTCTTC.

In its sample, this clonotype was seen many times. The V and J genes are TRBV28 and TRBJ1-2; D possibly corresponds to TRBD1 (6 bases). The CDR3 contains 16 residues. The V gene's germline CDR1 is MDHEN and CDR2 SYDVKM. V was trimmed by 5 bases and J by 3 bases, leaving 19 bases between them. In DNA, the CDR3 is TGTGCCAGCAGTCCGCCGGGACACCGAAGAGACTATGGCTACACCTTC. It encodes CASSPPGHRRDYGYTF.

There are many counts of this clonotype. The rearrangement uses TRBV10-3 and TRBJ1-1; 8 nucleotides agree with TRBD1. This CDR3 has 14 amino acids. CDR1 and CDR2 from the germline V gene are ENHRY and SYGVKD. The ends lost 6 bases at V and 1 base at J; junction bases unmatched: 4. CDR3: CAISRTGKNTEAFF. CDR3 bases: TGTGCCATCAGCCGGACAGGGAAGAACACTGAAGCTTTCTTT.

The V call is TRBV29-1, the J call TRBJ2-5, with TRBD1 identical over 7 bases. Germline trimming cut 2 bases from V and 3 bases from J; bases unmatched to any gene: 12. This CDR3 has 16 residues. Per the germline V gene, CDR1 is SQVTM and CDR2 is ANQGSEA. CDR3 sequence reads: CSVEPDRETEKETQYF. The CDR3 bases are TGCAGCGTTGAACCCGACAGGGAGACGGAGAAAGAGACCCAGTACTTC.

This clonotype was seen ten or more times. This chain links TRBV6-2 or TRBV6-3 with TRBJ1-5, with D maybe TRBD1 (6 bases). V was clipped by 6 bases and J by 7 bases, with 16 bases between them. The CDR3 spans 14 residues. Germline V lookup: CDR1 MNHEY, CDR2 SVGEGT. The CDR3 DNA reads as TGTGCCAGCAGACCCGGGACACCGGCCCAGCCCCAGCATTTT. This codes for CASRPGTPAQPQHF.

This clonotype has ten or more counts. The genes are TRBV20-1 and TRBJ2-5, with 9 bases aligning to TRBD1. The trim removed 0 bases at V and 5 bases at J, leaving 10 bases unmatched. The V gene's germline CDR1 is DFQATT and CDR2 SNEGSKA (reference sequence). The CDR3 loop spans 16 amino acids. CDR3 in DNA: TGCAGTGCTAGAGATTGGGGACAGGGTACGGCGGAGACCCAGTACTTC. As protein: CSARDWGQGTAETQYF.

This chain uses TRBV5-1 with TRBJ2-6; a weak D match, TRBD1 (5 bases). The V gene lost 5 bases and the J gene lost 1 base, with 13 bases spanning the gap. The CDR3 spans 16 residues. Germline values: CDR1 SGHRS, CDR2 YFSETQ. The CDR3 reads CASRSNGQSGANVLTF. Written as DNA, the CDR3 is TGCGCCAGCAGGTCTAACGGACAATCTGGGGCCAACGTCCTGACTTTC.

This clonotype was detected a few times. DNA for the CDR3: TGTGCCAGCAGTCAAACCGGACGGACCTATGGCTACACCTTC. It is translated as CASSQTGRTYGYTF. The gene calls are TRBV12-3 or TRBV12-4 and TRBJ1-2, with unresolved D. Trimming shortened V by 5 bases and J by 4 bases, and 14 bases separated the two germline ends. The CDR3 contains 14 residues.

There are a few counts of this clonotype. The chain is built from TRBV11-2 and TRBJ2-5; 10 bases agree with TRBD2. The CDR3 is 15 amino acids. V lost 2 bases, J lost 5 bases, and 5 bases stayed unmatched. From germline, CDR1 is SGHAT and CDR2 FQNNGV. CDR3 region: CASSLRAGGLETQYF. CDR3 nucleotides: TGTGCCAGCAGCTTAAGAGCGGGAGGGTTGGAGACCCAGTACTTC.

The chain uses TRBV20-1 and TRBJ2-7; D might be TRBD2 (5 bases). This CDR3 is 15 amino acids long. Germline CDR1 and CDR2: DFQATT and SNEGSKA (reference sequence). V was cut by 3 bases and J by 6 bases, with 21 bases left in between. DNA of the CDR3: TGCAGTGCTAGCGCCCGACTACGGTCGGTCTCCGAGCAGTACTTC. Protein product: CSASARLRSVSEQYF.

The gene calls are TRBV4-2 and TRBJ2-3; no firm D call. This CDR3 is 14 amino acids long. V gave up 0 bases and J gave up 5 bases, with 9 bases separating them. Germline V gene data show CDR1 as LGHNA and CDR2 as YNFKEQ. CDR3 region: CASSQEPPLDTQYF. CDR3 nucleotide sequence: TGTGCCAGCAGCCAAGAGCCGCCGTTAGATACGCAGTATTTT.

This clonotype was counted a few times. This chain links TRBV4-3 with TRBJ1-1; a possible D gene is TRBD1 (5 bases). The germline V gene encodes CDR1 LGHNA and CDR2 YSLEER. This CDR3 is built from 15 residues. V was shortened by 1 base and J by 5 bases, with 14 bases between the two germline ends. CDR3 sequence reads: CASSQVGASGTEAFF. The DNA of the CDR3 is TGCGCCAGCAGCCAAGTTGGGGCTTCGGGTACTGAAGCTTTCTTT.